Below, 32 T cell receptor beta chains from the same sample are listed, as sequenced in a study of beta chain features in type 1 diabetes. General observations from the study: Shorter TCRB CDR3s, moderately but significantly so, were found in Type 1 diabetes patients in all four CD4+ subsets.

cDNA synthesis used the whole RNA isolate, giving expressed TCRB sequences. Sequencing was performed with immunoSEQ multiplex PCR; in TCRdb, only in-frame clones are kept and a portion is missing. Among under 200,000 clones listed, around 8.4% were seen once. These receptors lack a known antigen. Sequenced sample: central memory CD4+ T cells from blood. The source is a woman aged 18-30 years with type 1 diabetes.

This clone was counted only a few times. The chain is built from TRBV19 and TRBJ2-1, with TRBD1 matching 10 bases. This CDR3 is built from 15 residues. J gave up 5 bases and V 6 bases, and 7 bases lay outside the gene matches. The germline V gene has CDR1 LNHDA and CDR2 SQIVND (reference sequence). This CDR3 reads CASRNRQGANNEQFF. In nucleotides, the CDR3 is TGTGCCAGTAGGAACAGACAGGGGGCCAACAATGAGCAGTTCTTC.

This chain uses TRBV7-9 with TRBJ1-5; no reliable D call. Germline V lookup: CDR1 SEHNR, CDR2 FQNEAQ (reference sequence). The V and J ends lost 5 bases and 6 bases respectively, with 14 bases between them. The length of the CDR3 is 14 residues. The CDR3 loop reads CASSPSGMGQPQHF. DNA of the CDR3: TGTGCCAGCAGCCCTTCCGGGATGGGTCAGCCCCAGCATTTT. Full variable domain (missing parts from reference TRBV7-9 and TRBJ1-5): DTGVSQNPRHKITKRGQNVTFRCDPISEHNRLYWYRQTLGQGPEFLTYFQNEAQLEKSRLLSDRFSAERPKGSFSTLEIQRTEQGDSAMYLCASSPSGMGQPQHFGDGTRLSIL.

A few counts support this clone. V usage is TRBV2 and J usage is TRBJ2-5, with a tentative D call TRBD2 (6 bases). Trimming took 8 bases from V and 7 from J, leaving 17 bases between them. This CDR3 is built from 13 residues. The germline gives CDR1 SNHLY, CDR2 FYNNEI. The CDR3, as DNA: TGTGCCAGCGTCGTGGAGGGCGGCGGGACCCAGTACTTC. It yields the protein CASVVEGGGTQYF.

This clone was counted between two and nine times. The chain recombines TRBV30 with TRBJ1-4; D uncertain. The CDR3 is 14 amino acids. Germline assignment: CDR1 GTSNPN and CDR2 SVGIG (reference sequence). V lost 1 base and J 2 bases, leaving 8 bases between the germline ends. CDR3: CAWSGRGTNEKLFF. In DNA, the CDR3 is TGTGCCTGGAGTGGAAGAGGGACTAATGAAAAACTGTTTTTT.

The chain recombines TRBV9 with TRBJ2-5, with 9 bases lining up with TRBD1. This CDR3 has 16 amino acids. V was pared by 5 bases and J by 3 bases, with 11 bases of the junction left unmatched. From germline, CDR1 is SGDLS and CDR2 YYNGEE. The CDR3 sequence is CASSPRPGQGEETQYF. CDR3 nucleotides: TGTGCCAGCAGTCCTCGTCCGGGACAGGGAGAAGAGACCCAGTACTTC.

The chain employs TRBV4-3 and TRBJ2-1, with D possibly TRBD2 on 7 matching bases. This CDR3 has 16 residues. Germline assignment: CDR1 LGHNA and CDR2 YSLEER. V lost 0 bases and J 3 bases, leaving 12 bases between the germline ends. The DNA for the CDR3 is TGCGCCAGCAGCCAAGATCGGGGGGCGCTCTACAATGAGCAGTTCTTC. Protein sequence: CASSQDRGALYNEQFF.

This clone was seen more than once but under ten times. V usage is TRBV5-1 and J usage is TRBJ2-6, with unresolved D. Germline CDR1 reads SGHRS; CDR2 reads YFSETQ. The germline V and J ends were trimmed by 9 bases and 0 bases, with 16 bases remaining between them. The CDR3 extends over 16 amino acids. The CDR3 here is CATTLGGSSGANVLTF. CDR3 DNA sequence: TGCGCCACCACACTTGGCGGCAGCTCTGGGGCCAACGTCCTGACTTTC.

This clone was seen a few times. The rearrangement links TRBV4-3 to TRBJ1-4, with 8 bases identical to TRBD1. The CDR3 totals 14 residues. CDR1 is LGHNA, CDR2 YSLEER, per germline. J gave up 8 bases and V 2 bases, and 4 bases lay outside the gene matches. The DNA for the CDR3 is TGCGCCAGCAGCCAACAGGGGGCGAGCGAAAAACTGTTTTTT. Its protein is CASSQQGASEKLFF.

This clone was detected only a few times. The chain carries TRBV18 and TRBJ1-5; 8 bases are shared with TRBD1. V shed 3 bases, J shed 6 bases, and the junction held 10 bases outside the gene matches. CDR3 size: 16 residues. Germline V CDR1 and CDR2: KGHSH, LQKENI. CDR3 nucleotide sequence: TGTGCCAGCTCACCGGGGACAGGCCGTGTGAGTCAGCCCCAGCATTTT. Residues: CASSPGTGRVSQPQHF. Supplemented by reference TRBV18 and TRBJ1-5, the full variable domain reads NAGVMQNPRHLVRRRGQEARLRCSPMKGHSHVYWYRQLPEEGLKFMVYLQKENIIDESGMPKERFSAEFPKEGPSILRIQQVVRGDSAAYFCASSPGTGRVSQPQHFGDGTRLSIL.

The CDR3 loop is CASSLEGSSDEQYF. The CDR3 region has the DNA TGTGCCAGCAGCTTAGAAGGTAGCTCTGACGAGCAGTACTTC. The J gene is TRBJ2-7, the V gene TRBV11-2, with no clear D. Trimming removed 0 bases from V and 5 bases from J, with 11 bases in between. Germline lookup yields CDR1 SGHAT and CDR2 FQNNGV. The length of the CDR3 is 14 residues.

In its sample, this clone was seen a few times. The rearrangement links TRBV10-3 to TRBJ2-1; maybe TRBD2 (5 bases). V was cut by 0 bases and J by 7 bases, with 10 bases left in between. The CDR3 is 14 residues long. Looked up from germline, CDR1 is ENHRY and CDR2 is SYGVKD. The CDR3 region is CAISESTGLNEQFF. The CDR3 nucleotides read TGTGCCATCAGTGAGTCGACGGGGTTGAATGAGCAGTTCTTC.

The chain couples TRBV27 to TRBJ2-3; a possible D gene is TRBD1 (5 bases). The V gene's germline CDR1 is MNHEY and CDR2 SMNVEV (reference sequence). V lost 0 bases and J 4 bases, leaving 11 bases between the germline ends. This CDR3 has 15 amino acids. The CDR3 coding sequence is TGTGCCAGCAGTTTATCGTGGCAGGGCGCAGATACGCAGTATTTT. Its translation is CASSLSWQGADTQYF.

This clone was seen a handful of times. The chain links TRBV18 to TRBJ1-1; D perhaps matches TRBD1 (6 bases). V was shortened by 6 bases and J by 4 bases, with 15 bases between the two germline ends. CDR1 and CDR2 from the germline V gene are KGHSH and LQKENI. The CDR3 is 14 residues long. The CDR3 bases are TGTGCCAGCTCGCCGACGGACAGAGGCACTGAAGCTTTCTTT. It translates to CASSPTDRGTEAFF.

The chain employs TRBV4-3 and TRBJ2-3; D not certain. Germline CDR1 LGHNA, CDR2 YSLEER. V shed 0 bases and J shed 1 base, with 8 bases lying between them. CDR3 length equals 15 residues. The CDR3 protein is CASSQDLAGTDTQYF. The CDR3 nucleotides read TGCGCCAGCAGCCAAGATCTGGCGGGCACAGATACGCAGTATTTT.

The sample holds one count of this clone. This sequence joins TRBV5-1 and TRBJ2-1; 7 bases match TRBD2. This CDR3 spans 16 amino acids. Germline CDR1 reads SGHRS; CDR2 reads YFSETQ. Trimming cost V 0 bases and J 6 bases; bases outside gene matches: 9. CDR3 coding DNA: TGCGCCAGCAGCTTGGACCCTACTGGCGGGAGCAATGAGCAGTTCTTC. Encoded protein: CASSLDPTGGSNEQFF.

This clone was recorded many times. The V and J genes are TRBV19 and TRBJ2-5, with TRBD2 identical over 9 bases. Germline V lookup: CDR1 LNHDA, CDR2 SQIVND (reference sequence). V was clipped by 8 bases and J by 0 bases; unmatched bases: 7. This CDR3 contains 15 residues. CDR3: CASGPWTSDQETQYF. DNA for the CDR3: TGTGCCAGTGGACCTTGGACTAGCGACCAAGAGACCCAGTACTTC.

This clone was counted once. The chain uses TRBV27 and TRBJ2-1, with D tentatively TRBD2 (7 bases). In germline, CDR1 is MNHEY, CDR2 SMNVEV (reference sequence). Trimming pared 3 bases from V and 9 bases from J, leaving 21 bases between. This CDR3 contains 16 residues. The CDR3 nucleotides read TGTGCCAGCAGTTTCTTTCAGCCGCCGGGGGGCTTTGAGCAGTTCTTC. It is translated as CASSFFQPPGGFEQFF.

This clone was observed a few times. This rearrangement joins TRBV9 to TRBJ2-7; 7 bases match TRBD2. This CDR3 comprises 16 residues. The germline gives CDR1 SGDLS, CDR2 YYNGEE. Unmatched junction bases numbered 14, after V lost 3 bases and J lost 5 bases. This CDR3 is CASSASPSAGENEQYF. CDR3 sequence (DNA): TGTGCCAGCAGCGCCTCGCCTAGCGCGGGAGAAAACGAGCAGTACTTC.

This clone was observed a handful of times. This sequence joins TRBV10-3 and TRBJ2-7; D possibly corresponds to TRBD1 (5 bases). Germline CDR1 reads ENHRY; CDR2 reads SYGVKD. CDR3 length: 13 residues. Trimming cost V 4 bases and J 4 bases, with 11 bases left between them. The CDR3 is CAISVGQIYEQYF. The CDR3 bases are TGTGCCATCAGTGTGGGGCAGATATACGAGCAGTACTTC.

This clone was picked up a small number of times. The rearrangement joins TRBV30 to TRBJ1-3; D remains ambiguous. This CDR3 is built from 13 residues. The germline V gene encodes CDR1 GTSNPN and CDR2 SVGIG (reference sequence). The V end lost 6 bases, the J end lost 0 bases, and 9 bases lay between the germline ends. The CDR3 reads CACGPISGNTIYF. The CDR3, as DNA: TGTGCCTGTGGGCCTATCTCTGGAAACACCATATATTTT.

This clone was detected once. This chain uses TRBV5-1 with TRBJ1-2; TRBD1 agrees at 7 bases. Germline V gene lookup returns CDR1 SGHRS and CDR2 YFSETQ. V trimming: 3 bases; J trimming: 3 bases; junction bases outside the gene matches: 2. The CDR3 has 13 amino acids. The CDR3 sequence: CASSYTGDYGYTF. In DNA form, the CDR3 reads TGCGCCAGCAGCTATACAGGGGACTATGGCTACACCTTC.

This clone appeared a few times. This chain joins TRBV4-2 and TRBJ2-5; D may be TRBD2 (7 bases). V was shortened by 2 bases and J by 5 bases, with 9 bases between the two germline ends. The CDR3 length is 13 residues. Germline V CDR1 and CDR2: LGHNA, YNFKEQ. The DNA for the CDR3 is TGTGCCAGCAGCCAAAGGGGGGGTGAGACCCAGTACTTC. It codes for CASSQRGGETQYF.

This clone has a count of ten or more. V usage is TRBV5-4 and J usage is TRBJ2-1, with D perhaps TRBD2 (6 bases). Germline V gives CDR1 SGHNT, CDR2 YYREEE (reference sequence). Trimming shortened V by 0 bases and J by 7 bases, and 14 bases separated the two germline ends. The CDR3 length is 15 residues. CDR3 region: CASSLGSREGNEQFF. The CDR3 nucleotides read TGTGCCAGCAGCTTGGGTTCGCGGGAAGGTAATGAGCAGTTCTTC.

This clone occurred a few times. The rearrangement joins TRBV19 to TRBJ2-3; D possibly corresponds to TRBD1 (5 bases). The germline V gene has CDR1 LNHDA and CDR2 SQIVND (reference sequence). Trimming pared 1 base from V and 3 bases from J, leaving 11 bases between. CDR3 length: 15 amino acids. CDR3 region: CASSIGWGRTDTQYF. DNA for the CDR3: TGTGCCAGTAGTATAGGATGGGGCCGGACAGATACGCAGTATTTT.

Only a few counts were recorded for this clone. The rearrangement uses TRBV5-1 and TRBJ1-2; maybe TRBD1 (6 bases). V lost 3 bases and J lost 7, with 16 bases in between. The CDR3 runs 14 residues. Germline CDR1 SGHRS, CDR2 YFSETQ. Here the CDR3 DNA reads TGCGCCAGCAGCTCCCCGGGGGGCGAGGTTGGCTACACCTTC. As protein: CASSSPGGEVGYTF. The full variable domain, its missing parts supplied by reference TRBV5-1 and TRBJ1-2, is KAGVTQTPRYLIKTRGQQVTLSCSPISGHRSVSWYQQTPGQGLQFLFEYFSETQRNKGNFPGRFSGRQFSNSRSEMNVSTLELGDSALYLCASSSPGGEVGYTFGSGTRLTVV.

The gene calls are TRBV7-2 and TRBJ2-5; the match to TRBD1 covers 8 bases. Germline V CDR1 and CDR2: SGHTA, FQGNSA. The length of the CDR3 is 14 residues. The trim removed 5 bases at V and 5 bases at J, leaving 7 bases unmatched. The CDR3 nucleotides are TGTGCCAGCAGCCCAGGGGGCCGGATGGAGACCCAGTACTTC. Its translation: CASSPGGRMETQYF.

Of note for this clone: The junction departs from germline at one end; a sequencing error may be responsible. This chain joins TRBV5-4 and TRBJ2-1; 10 bases map to TRBD2. This CDR3 has 14 residues. The germline V gene has CDR1 SGHNT and CDR2 YYREEE (reference sequence). This chain's CDR3 is CASGERTSGNEQFF. The CDR3, as DNA: TGCGCCAGCGGGGAGCGGACTAGCGGTAATGAGCAGTTCTTC.

The chain uses TRBV6-6 and TRBJ2-5; D perhaps matches TRBD1 (5 bases). This CDR3 region has 13 residues. The V gene's germline CDR1 is MNHNY and CDR2 SVGAGI (reference sequence). Between the trimmed V and J ends, which lost 2 bases and 5 bases, there was a span of 9 bases. CDR3 DNA sequence: TGTGCCAGCAGTTACCAAGGGGCGGAGACCCAGTACTTC. This codes for CASSYQGAETQYF.

The V and J genes are TRBV4-2 and TRBJ2-3; 14 nucleotides align to TRBD2. The junction had 5 bases not matched to a gene; V was cut back by 3 bases and J by 3 bases. Germline loops: CDR1 LGHNA, CDR2 YNFKEQ. The CDR3 extends over 17 amino acids. CDR3: CASSHSGTSGRTDTQYF. CDR3 coding DNA: TGTGCCAGCAGCCATTCCGGGACTAGCGGGAGAACAGATACGCAGTATTTT.

The CDR3 loop reads CASSRSGSQGFEAFF. In nucleotides, the CDR3 is TGTGCCAGCAGCCGCTCAGGCAGCCAAGGATTTGAAGCTTTCTTT. This chain uses TRBV6-5 with TRBJ1-1, with unresolved D. CDR1 and CDR2 (germline): MNHEY, SVGAGI. The CDR3 sequence is 15 residues long. Trimming removed 6 bases at V and 7 bases at J, with 21 bases between.

The gene calls are TRBV5-1 and TRBJ2-5; 8 nucleotides agree with TRBD2. The germline V gene has CDR1 SGHRS and CDR2 YFSETQ. The length of the CDR3 is 13 residues. The V gene end was trimmed by 4 bases and the J gene end by 4 bases; junction bases not matched to a gene: 3. CDR3 sequence reads: CASSDSGRETQYF. CDR3 nucleotide sequence: TGCGCCAGCAGCGACAGCGGGAGAGAGACCCAGTACTTC.

The chain is built from TRBV4-3 and TRBJ2-3; D perhaps matches TRBD2 (7 bases). The CDR3 contains 16 residues. Germline V CDR1 and CDR2: LGHNA, YSLEER. V dropped 4 bases and J dropped 0 bases, with 14 bases sitting between them. The CDR3 reads CASSPRGAGSTDTQYF. The CDR3 nucleotides read TGCGCCAGCAGCCCCCGGGGGGCGGGGAGCACAGATACGCAGTATTTT.